The present entry profiles one T cell receptor beta chain with its context. Antigen specificity is unknown. J lost 2 bases, V lost 2 bases, and 8 bases had no gene match. The CDR3 extends over 17 amino acids. CDR1 and CDR2 (germline): MDHEN, SYDVKM. Investigators spread the genomic DNA of each subset evenly over several immunoSEQ plates. Each replicate PCR on the sorted subsets used roughly 210 ng DNA (around 30,000 T cell genomes). Sequencing used immunoSEQ multiplex PCR; TCRdb keeps in-frame clones, though not all of them. Seen here are some 2,500,000 clones, 80% to 95% observed once, and the top ten hold roughly 0.34%. The entry originates in a study of shared clonotypes between healthy human individuals. The study, taken as a whole, reports: Depth was large, yet rarefaction showed that sorted-subset sequencing was incomplete. All-four-donor shared clonotypes had higher generation probabilities than non-shared clonotypes did.

The V gene is TRBV28, the J gene TRBJ1-5; 8 positions match TRBD1. This sequence was found in a man between 18 and 35 years old in good health. Some clones in this sample may be carry-over from other donors' samples. The sample comprised naive CD4+ T cells from PBMCs. Sample subset: CD45RA+ positively selected. Written as DNA, the CDR3 is TGTGCCAGCAGTTTACGGGACAGGTTCTCTCGCAATCAGCCCCAGCATTTT. It is translated as CASSLRDRFSRNQPQHF.